The rows below give T cell receptor beta chains drawn from one sample of a study of T cells in Graves' hyperthyroidism and ophthalmopathy. TCRdb passed the multiplex PCR reads through MiXCR, listing each CDR3 protein once. The repertoire holds about 480,000 distinct CDR3 sequences, roughly an eighth seen once, with around 17% in the top ten. Sequencing was carried out using blood. These receptors originate from a woman aged 18-35 years with Graves' hyperthyroidism. CDR3s include the opening cysteine and the closing phenylalanine or tryptophan. The D gene is left open where the match is weak. The size entry is marked missing in some rows and otherwise reads once, few, many or a size class.

CDR3nt: TGCGCCAGCAGCTTTCAACAGGGGGCAGGTGAAAAACTGTTTTTT
CDR3aa: CASSFQQGAGEKLFF
v_gene: TRBV5-1
d_gene: TRBD1
j_gene: TRBJ1-4
abundance: many

CDR3nt: TGTGCCAGCAGTTACCGCGGGACGGGATCGTACAATGAGCAGTTCTTC
CDR3aa: CASSYRGTGSYNEQFF
v_gene: TRBV6-9
d_gene: .
j_gene: TRBJ2-1
abundance: .

CDR3nt: TGTGCCAGTAGTTCCCTTAGCGGTGCTAGCACAGATACGCAGTATTTT
CDR3aa: CASSSLSGASTDTQYF
v_gene: TRBV19
d_gene: .
j_gene: TRBJ2-3
abundance: .

CDR3nt: TGTGCCAGCTCACCCGGCCTGGAGACGGGGGGGCAGTTCTTC
CDR3aa: CASSPGLETGGQFF
v_gene: TRBV18
d_gene: TRBD2
j_gene: TRBJ2-1
abundance: many

CDR3nt: TGTGCCATCAGTGAGTCTACAGGGCGGGGAGGCTACACCTTC
CDR3aa: CAISESTGRGGYTF
v_gene: TRBV10-3
d_gene: .
j_gene: TRBJ1-2
abundance: many

CDR3nt: TGTGCCAGCAGCAGCAGGGACAGTAGGGAGACCCAGTACTTC
CDR3aa: CASSSRDSRETQYF
v_gene: TRBV7-9
d_gene: TRBD1
j_gene: TRBJ2-5
abundance: .

CDR3nt: TGTGCTAGTGGTTTGGTCTCGGGGAAGGACTATGGCTACACCTTC
CDR3aa: CASGLVSGKDYGYTF
v_gene: TRBV12-5
d_gene: .
j_gene: TRBJ1-2
abundance: many

CDR3nt: TGTGCCAGCAAAGTTGATTTTGACACTGAAGCTTTCTTT
CDR3aa: CASKVDFDTEAFF
v_gene: TRBV27
d_gene: .
j_gene: TRBJ1-1
abundance: many

CDR3nt: TGCAGTGCTAGAGGGGACAGGGTGTCCACTGAAGCTTTCTTT
CDR3aa: CSARGDRVSTEAFF
v_gene: TRBV20-1
d_gene: TRBD1
j_gene: TRBJ1-1
abundance: many

CDR3nt: TGTGCCAGTAGTACCCCAATCGACAGGGTCTATGGCTACACCTTC
CDR3aa: CASSTPIDRVYGYTF
v_gene: TRBV19
d_gene: TRBD1
j_gene: TRBJ1-2
abundance: many

CDR3nt: TGTGCCAGCTCACCACTAGCGGGAGGGGGCTCTCGTTACGAGCAGTACTTC
CDR3aa: CASSPLAGGGSRYEQYF
v_gene: TRBV18
d_gene: TRBD2
j_gene: TRBJ2-7
abundance: many

CDR3nt: TGTGCCAGCAGCTCTCCCCCTGGGAGTTATTGGGGCACCGGGGAGCTGTTTTTT
CDR3aa: CASSSPPGSYWGTGELFF
v_gene: TRBV7-3
d_gene: .
j_gene: TRBJ2-2
abundance: .